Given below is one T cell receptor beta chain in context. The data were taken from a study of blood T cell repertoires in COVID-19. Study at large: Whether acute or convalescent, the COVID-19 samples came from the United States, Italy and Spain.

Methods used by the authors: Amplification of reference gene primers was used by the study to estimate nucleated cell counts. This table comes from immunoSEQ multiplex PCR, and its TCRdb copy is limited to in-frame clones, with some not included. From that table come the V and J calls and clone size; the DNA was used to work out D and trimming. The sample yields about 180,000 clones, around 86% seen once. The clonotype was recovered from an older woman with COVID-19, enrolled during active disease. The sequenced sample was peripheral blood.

CDR3 nucleotides: TGTGCCACCAGTGATTCCCCCTCGAGGGCTGAGCAGTTCTTC. Amino acid sequence: CATSDSPSRAEQFF. The V and J genes are TRBV24-1 and TRBJ2-1; a possible D gene is TRBD2 (5 bases). Germline V gene lookup returns CDR1 KGHDR and CDR2 SFDVKD. This CDR3 has 14 amino acids. The ends were cut back, 2 bases at V and 9 bases at J, with 13 bases in the middle.